This T cell receptor beta chain was captured by sequencing in a study of quantifying T cell responses using KT2 cells. Study summary: TCR alpha and beta constant-region primers primed reverse transcription of RNA. Under optimum conditions, T4 ligation efficiency was estimated at more than 10%.

The CDR3 extends over 17 amino acids. V lost 4 bases, J lost 2 bases, and 19 bases lay in between. Germline CDR1 and CDR2: SGHDT and YYEEEE. Regarding this clonotype: Its antigen is unknown.

Study-level findings and limits: The number of KT2 alpha and beta sequences was a linear function of input KT2 cells.

Each cDNA got a UMI-containing oligo ligated at its 3' end. The first PCR ran approximately 4 cycles with an equimolar RC1.1 and RC1.2 beta primer mix. TCR alpha and beta chains were handled separately starting at the second PCR. TCRdb itself ran the UMI-ligation and nested PCR reads through MiXCR, one entry per CDR3 protein. The sample shows 60,000 or so distinct CDR3 sequences, approximately 13% of them seen only once. Unfractionated PBMC were spiked with known numbers of KT2 clone cells. Sequenced input: PBMCs spiked with cells of the T cell clone KT2. The rearrangement joins TRBV5-6 to TRBJ2-1, with D maybe TRBD2 (5 bases). The receptor comes from a human donor. The chain's CDR3 is CASSRGDLRPTYNEQFF. CDR3 coding DNA: TGTGCCAGCAGCCGGGGAGACTTACGGCCTACCTACAATGAGCAGTTCTTC.